This T cell receptor (beta chain) was captured in a study of blood T cell repertoires in COVID-19. Study in general: Italy, Spain and the United States were the sources of the convalescent and acute COVID-19 samples. PBMCs, B-cell-depleted T cells, or T cells provided the cDNA or gDNA that made up the material.

Clones were read by immunoSEQ multiplex PCR, and TCRdb kept only the in-frame ones, dropping some. Of roughly 430,000 clones listed, roughly 86% are singletons. The age range of participants was about 18 to 95 years, with residence in about two dozen US areas. Cohort assignment relied on participant-reported clinical history. The V and J ends lost 2 bases and 0 bases respectively, with 3 bases between them. This CDR3 has 12 residues. Per germline, CDR1 SQVTM and CDR2 ANQGSEA. Sequencing was carried out using PBMCs or T cells enriched from blood (not recorded which). This clonotype originated in a woman in her thirties or forties with acute COVID-19. The V and J genes are TRBV29-1 and TRBJ2-3; no firm D call. DNA of the CDR3: TGCAGCGTTGAATCAAGCACAGATACGCAGTATTTT. It yields the protein CSVESSTDTQYF.